Each of the 8 T cell receptor beta chains below was sequenced from the same sample in a study of control samples from healthy donors and cancer patients. Some clones are missing from TCRdb's copy, which holds only in-frame ones; the method was immunoSEQ multiplex PCR. The sample has over 15,000 clones, around 84% seen once. What was sequenced was PBMCs. Receptors originate from an elderly man with head and neck cancer.

The gene calls are TRBV10-3 and TRBJ2-5, with a tentative D call TRBD2 (5 bases). This CDR3 region has 15 residues. Germline assignment: CDR1 ENHRY and CDR2 SYGVKD. Trimming took 2 bases from V and 7 from J, leaving 17 bases between them. CDR3 amino acids: CAISEGRDYTATQYF. The CDR3 coding sequence is TGTGCCATCAGTGAGGGCCGTGACTATACTGCGACCCAGTACTTC.

This clone has a handful of counts. V usage is TRBV2 and J usage is TRBJ2-3; the D gene is possibly TRBD1 (5 bases). V lost 5 bases to trimming and J lost 1 base, with 16 bases between them. The germline CDR1 and CDR2 sequences are SNHLY and FYNNEI. CDR3 size: 16 residues. Here the CDR3 reads CASSTHYVRGTDTQYF. DNA for the CDR3: TGTGCCAGCAGTACACACTACGTCAGGGGCACAGATACGCAGTATTTT.

This chain links TRBV5-1 with TRBJ1-1, with a weak D call TRBD1 (6 bases). The CDR3 spans 12 residues. CDR1 and CDR2 (germline): SGHRS, YFSETQ. Trimming pared 9 bases from V and 8 bases from J, leaving 17 bases between. The CDR3 here is CANIRGGQEAFF. The CDR3 bases are TGCGCCAACATAAGGGGGGGACAAGAAGCTTTCTTT.

The chain joins TRBV5-1 to TRBJ2-7; 7 nucleotides align to TRBD1. CDR1 is SGHRS and CDR2 is YFSETQ in the germline V gene. V dropped 0 bases and J dropped 2; count of bases not matched to a gene: 8. The CDR3 runs 16 residues. CDR3 DNA: TGCGCCAGCAGCTTGGTTCCTGGGACAGCGACCTACGAGCAGTACTTC. Protein: CASSLVPGTATYEQYF.

The chain links TRBV5-1 to TRBJ2-1, with a tentative D call TRBD2 (5 bases). Germline CDR1 and CDR2: SGHRS and YFSETQ. The ends were cut back, 4 bases at V and 6 bases at J, with 14 bases in the middle. The CDR3 spans 14 residues. The CDR3 bases are TGCGCCAGCAGCCTGGACGCTGCGGGCAATGAGCAGTTCTTC. It is translated as CASSLDAAGNEQFF.

The V and J genes are TRBV7-9 and TRBJ1-1; maybe TRBD1 (6 bases). V was shortened by 0 bases and J by 4 bases, with 15 bases between the two germline ends. Germline CDR1 and CDR2: SEHNR and FQNEAQ (reference sequence). The CDR3 covers 16 residues. For the CDR3, the DNA is TGTGCCAGCAGCTTAGCGAGGGGGTCTTGGAGCACTGAAGCTTTCTTT. This translates into CASSLARGSWSTEAFF.

The chain has TRBV5-1 and TRBJ2-1; D is possibly TRBD2 (6 bases). Germline CDR1 SGHRS, CDR2 YFSETQ. CDR3 length: 14 amino acids. V was pared by 0 bases and J by 8 bases, with 12 bases between. The CDR3 DNA reads TGCGCCAGCAGCTTGGGTGCGGGACTCTATGAGCAGTTCTTC. It encodes CASSLGAGLYEQFF. Combining the CDR3 with reference TRBV5-1 and TRBJ2-1 gives the whole variable domain KAGVTQTPRYLIKTRGQQVTLSCSPISGHRSVSWYQQTPGQGLQFLFEYFSETQRNKGNFPGRFSGRQFSNSRSEMNVSTLELGDSALYLCASSLGAGLYEQFFGPGTRLTVL.

The chain has TRBV29-1 and TRBJ2-3, with D perhaps given as TRBD1 or TRBD2 (6 bases each). V was clipped by 5 bases and J by 4 bases, with 13 bases between them. The CDR3 extends over 13 amino acids. Germline V gene sequence: CDR1 SQVTM, CDR2 ANQGSEA. As DNA, the CDR3 is TGCAGCGTTAGGGGGGATGGCGCAGATACGCAGTATTTT. It codes for CSVRGDGADTQYF.